Below are 28 T cell receptor beta chains sequenced from a single sample in a study of blood T cell repertoires in COVID-19. TCRdb's copy holds only in-frame clones and misses some; the assay was immunoSEQ multiplex PCR. The sample shows 65,000 to 80,000 clones, 84% of them seen only once. The sample comprised peripheral blood. The source is a human donor in a cohort sampled during active COVID-19.

The CDR3 sequence is CASSTTGSGYTF. The CDR3 bases are TGCGCCAGCAGCACAACAGGGAGCGGCTACACCTTC. This sequence joins TRBV5-1 and TRBJ1-2; D is perhaps TRBD1 (6 bases). This CDR3 has 12 residues. Per germline, CDR1 SGHRS and CDR2 YFSETQ. V was clipped by 4 bases and J by 8 bases, with 12 bases between them.

This clone is a singleton in its sample. The chain employs TRBV28 and TRBJ1-1; the D is unclear. The CDR3 has 15 residues. Trimming shortened V by 1 base and J by 1 base, and 10 bases separated the two germline ends. Germline loops: CDR1 MDHEN, CDR2 SYDVKM. The CDR3, as DNA: TGTGCCAGCAGTTTATCCGCGAAGAGGAACACTGAAGCTTTCTTT. This encodes CASSLSAKRNTEAFF.

The chain employs TRBV5-5 and TRBJ2-1; 12 bases agree with TRBD2. The CDR3 totals 17 residues. Germline V CDR1 and CDR2: SGHKS, YYEKEE (reference sequence). V was clipped by 0 bases and J by 8 bases; unmatched bases: 9. This chain's CDR3 is CASSLGPSSGGVYEQFF. Written as DNA, the CDR3 is TGTGCCAGCAGCTTGGGTCCTTCTAGCGGGGGGGTCTATGAGCAGTTCTTC.

The rearrangement joins TRBV7-9 to TRBJ2-7; TRBD1 aligns across 11 bases. The junction had 2 bases not matched to a gene; V was cut back by 0 bases and J by 4 bases. The germline V gene has CDR1 SEHNR and CDR2 FQNEAQ (reference sequence). The CDR3 runs 15 residues. CDR3 loop: CASSLAGTGGYEQYF. CDR3 sequence (DNA): TGTGCCAGCAGCTTAGCGGGGACAGGGGGATACGAGCAGTACTTC.

This rearrangement joins TRBV27 to TRBJ2-4; TRBD2 matches at 7 bases. Trimming at V came to 5 bases and at J to 2 bases, leaving 9 bases not matched to a gene. The CDR3 contains 16 residues. Per germline, CDR1 MNHEY and CDR2 SMNVEV (reference sequence). CDR3 DNA sequence: TGTGCCAGCAGTCCCCTAGCGGAAGCCTCCAAAAACATTCAGTACTTC. It yields the protein CASSPLAEASKNIQYF.

The chain carries TRBV6-6 and TRBJ1-6, with D unresolved. CDR1 MNHNY and CDR2 SVGAGI come from the germline V gene (reference sequence). Deletions cut 8 bases from V and 5 bases from J, with 13 bases between. The CDR3 loop spans 14 amino acids. The CDR3 DNA reads as TGTGCCAGCGCAGTAGCTCGGAATAATTCACCCCTCCACTTT. This gives the protein CASAVARNNSPLHF.

This rearrangement joins TRBV5-1 to TRBJ2-1; 9 nucleotides line up with TRBD1. Germline V gene data show CDR1 as SGHRS and CDR2 as YFSETQ. The CDR3 extends over 14 amino acids. After removal of 4 bases from V and 15 bases from J, the junction contained 14 bases not matched to a gene. CDR3 sequence (DNA): TGCGCCAGCAGCCCTACCCTAACAGGGGGCGTTGGGTTCTTC. This translates into CASSPTLTGGVGFF.

The chain employs TRBV9 and TRBJ2-2; 10 positions agree with TRBD2. Germline CDR1 reads SGDLS; CDR2 reads YYNGEE. The CDR3 sequence is 15 residues long. V lost 4 bases to trimming and J lost 7 bases; unmatched junction nucleotides: 7. The CDR3 nucleotides are TGTGCCAGCAGCCCCCGGACTAGCGGCGACGGGGAGCTGTTTTTT. It is translated as CASSPRTSGDGELFF.

The chain carries TRBV6-5 and TRBJ1-3; D not certain. The CDR3 runs 15 residues. The germline CDR1 and CDR2 sequences are MNHEY and SVGAGI. Trimming took 4 bases from V and 0 from J, leaving 10 bases between them. This CDR3 is CASSFTSGSGNTIYF. Here the CDR3 DNA reads TGTGCCAGCAGTTTTACTTCGGGCTCTGGAAACACCATATATTTT.

This rearrangement joins TRBV14 to TRBJ2-5, with TRBD2 identical over 14 bases. Germline lookup yields CDR1 SGHDN and CDR2 FVKESK. This CDR3 is built from 15 residues. V gave up 4 bases and J gave up 5 bases; unmatched junction bases: 3. The CDR3 sequence: CASSRRLAGGETQYF. CDR3 nucleotides: TGTGCCAGCAGCCGGCGACTAGCGGGGGGGGAGACCCAGTACTTC.

The chain uses TRBV6-2 or TRBV6-3 and TRBJ2-3; TRBD2 aligns across 11 bases. This CDR3 has 16 residues. Germline V gene lookup returns CDR1 MNHEY and CDR2 SVGEGT. Germline trimming cut 2 bases from V and 3 bases from J; bases unmatched to any gene: 4. CDR3 DNA: TGTGCCAGCAGTTACCGACTAGCGGGACGGACAGATACGCAGTATTTT. Amino acid sequence: CASSYRLAGRTDTQYF.

V and J are TRBV27 and TRBJ1-6, with 10 bases identical to TRBD1. The CDR3 spans 16 residues. Germline CDR1 and CDR2: MNHEY and SMNVEV (reference sequence). V shed 4 bases and J 9 bases; nucleotides not matched to a gene: 9. The DNA of the CDR3 is TGTGCCAGCAGTTCCGGGGGACAGGGGTTGATTTCACCCCTCCACTTT. Its protein product is CASSSGGQGLISPLHF.

The chain is built from TRBV5-1 and TRBJ1-4; D remains unclear. The V and J ends lost 5 bases and 5 bases respectively, with 10 bases between them. CDR1 and CDR2 (germline): SGHRS, YFSETQ. The CDR3 consists of 13 residues. The CDR3 coding sequence is TGCGCCAGCAGTAGGGAGTTCAATGAAAAACTGTTTTTT. It is translated as CASSREFNEKLFF.

This clone came up once. Here the CDR3 reads CASSLAGGRPSSPLHF. The DNA of the CDR3 is TGTGCCAGCAGCTTAGCGGGGGGGAGACCTAGTTCACCCCTCCACTTT. The chain recombines TRBV7-2 with TRBJ1-6; TRBD1 is a possible D gene (5 bases). Trimming pared 0 bases from V and 9 bases from J, leaving 15 bases between. The CDR3 runs 16 residues. Looked up from germline, CDR1 is SGHTA and CDR2 is FQGNSA.

This chain uses TRBV29-1 with TRBJ2-6, with D perhaps TRBD1 (5 bases). The CDR3 is made up of 13 amino acids. Germline CDR1 and CDR2: SQVTM and ANQGSEA. V shed 6 bases and J shed 0 bases, with 6 bases lying between them. The CDR3 reads CSVGDSGANVLTF. The DNA of the CDR3 is TGCAGCGTAGGGGACTCTGGGGCCAACGTCCTGACTTTC.

The V gene is TRBV9, the J gene TRBJ2-7, with D possibly being TRBD1 (6 bases). The CDR3 spans 14 residues. V gave up 2 bases and J gave up 0 bases, with 9 bases separating them. Germline V gene data show CDR1 as SGDLS and CDR2 as YYNGEE. CDR3 region: CASSVTGSSYEQYF. CDR3 DNA sequence: TGTGCCAGCAGCGTCACAGGGAGCTCCTACGAGCAGTACTTC.

The chain combines TRBV27 with TRBJ2-7; no reliable D call. CDR3 size: 15 residues. Germline lookup yields CDR1 MNHEY and CDR2 SMNVEV (reference sequence). The V and J ends lost 5 bases and 3 bases respectively, with 17 bases between them. The CDR3 is CASSLKFPPIYEQYF. CDR3 bases: TGTGCCAGCAGTCTAAAATTCCCCCCCATCTACGAGCAGTACTTC.

The chain combines TRBV28 with TRBJ2-7, with a possible D match to TRBD1 (5 bases). Trimming pared 10 bases from V and 4 bases from J, leaving 17 bases between. This CDR3 has 13 residues. Germline values: CDR1 MDHEN, CDR2 SYDVKM. The chain's CDR3 is CATIAPGLYEQYF. The CDR3 region has the DNA TGTGCCACCATCGCCCCAGGGTTGTACGAGCAGTACTTC.

This chain connects TRBV15 to TRBJ1-2, with D possibly matching TRBD1 (5 bases). The V end lost 0 bases, the J end lost 6 bases, and 11 bases lay between the germline ends. There are 14 residues in the CDR3. CDR1 is LNHNV and CDR2 is YYDKDF in the germline V gene (reference sequence). The CDR3, as DNA: TGTGCCACCAGCAGAGATCGACAGCAGAATGGCTACACCTTC. This sequence encodes CATSRDRQQNGYTF. Full variable domain (missing parts from reference TRBV15 and TRBJ1-2): DAMVIQNPRYQVTQFGKPVTLSCSQTLNHNVMYWYQQKSSQAPKLLFHYYDKDFNNEADTPDNFQSRRPNTSFCFLDIRSPGLGDTAMYLCATSRDRQQNGYTFGSGTRLTVV.

This clone came up once. The chain uses TRBV29-1 and TRBJ2-2; TRBD2 agrees at 14 bases. The length of the CDR3 is 19 residues. With V trimmed by 2 bases and J by 3 bases, 11 bases remained unmatched. Germline assignment: CDR1 SQVTM and CDR2 ANQGSEA. The CDR3 sequence: CSVELHEGLAGDYTGELFF. The CDR3 nucleotides are TGCAGCGTTGAACTACATGAGGGACTAGCGGGAGACTACACCGGGGAGCTGTTTTTT.

This chain joins TRBV2 and TRBJ1-1, with D possibly TRBD1 on 6 matching bases. In germline, CDR1 is SNHLY, CDR2 FYNNEI. Trimming pared 6 bases from V and 5 bases from J, leaving 13 bases between. The CDR3 covers 13 residues. The CDR3 DNA is TGTGCCAGCAGCGGTACAGGGCAAACTGAAGCTTTCTTT. This encodes CASSGTGQTEAFF.

The chain joins TRBV3-1 (or the pseudogene TRBV3-2) to TRBJ2-5, with 7 positions matching TRBD2. CDR1 and CDR2 from the germline V gene are LGHDT and YNNKEL (reference sequence). V shed 5 bases and J 1 base; nucleotides not matched to a gene: 10. The CDR3 extends over 16 amino acids. CDR3 region: CASSSRGSGFQETQYF. CDR3 sequence (DNA): TGTGCCAGCAGCTCCCGGGGTAGCGGGTTCCAAGAGACCCAGTACTTC.

This clone was detected only once. V is TRBV15 and J is TRBJ2-1, with TRBD2 as a possible D gene (5 bases). Germline V lookup: CDR1 LNHNV, CDR2 YYDKDF (reference sequence). Trimming cost V 4 bases and J 3 bases, with 16 bases left between them. The CDR3 runs 16 residues. Here the CDR3 reads CATSTFDPGNYNEQFF. The CDR3 nucleotides read TGTGCCACCAGCACCTTCGACCCGGGGAACTACAATGAGCAGTTCTTC.

The CDR3 nucleotides read TGTGCCAGCTCACCGGGCCTAGCGGGGGCAGATACGCAGTATTTT. It translates to CASSPGLAGADTQYF. V gene TRBV18 combines with J gene TRBJ2-3; TRBD2 agrees at 10 bases. Germline loops: CDR1 KGHSH, CDR2 LQKENI. The junction had 4 bases not matched to a gene; V was cut back by 3 bases and J by 4 bases. The length of the CDR3 is 15 residues.

V usage is TRBV18 and J usage is TRBJ2-3, with 9 bases that match TRBD2. CDR3 length: 16 amino acids. Trimming removed 0 bases from V and 6 bases from J; junction bases left unmatched: 7. Germline V lookup: CDR1 KGHSH, CDR2 LQKENI. The CDR3 DNA is TGTGCCAGCTCACCACCGGGGCGGGAGGGTCATGATACGCAGTATTTT. It encodes CASSPPGREGHDTQYF.

The rearrangement uses TRBV18 and TRBJ1-4; no clear D gene. CDR3 length: 13 residues. Trimming removed 3 bases at V and 7 bases at J, with 9 bases between. The germline gives CDR1 KGHSH, CDR2 LQKENI. The CDR3 DNA sequence: TGTGCCAGCTCACCTCAAAGAGGTGAAAAACTGTTTTTT. Protein: CASSPQRGEKLFF. Complete variable domain (other parts from reference TRBV18 and TRBJ1-4): NAGVMQNPRHLVRRRGQEARLRCSPMKGHSHVYWYRQLPEEGLKFMVYLQKENIIDESGMPKERFSAEFPKEGPSILRIQQVVRGDSAAYFCASSPQRGEKLFFGSGTQLSVL.

This chain uses TRBV3-1 (or the pseudogene TRBV3-2) with TRBJ2-5; tentatively, D is TRBD2 (6 bases). V was trimmed by 5 bases and J by 4 bases, leaving 8 bases between them. CDR3 length: 12 amino acids. Looked up from germline, CDR1 is LGHDT and CDR2 is YNNKEL (reference sequence). In DNA, the CDR3 is TGTGCCAGCAGCAGGGAGGCAGAGACCCAGTACTTC. It is translated as CASSREAETQYF.

The rearrangement links TRBV9 to TRBJ1-1; the match to TRBD1 covers 9 bases. V lost 4 bases and J lost 2; bases outside the gene matches: 9. The CDR3 totals 16 residues. Germline-derived CDR1 and CDR2 are SGDLS and YYNGEE. The CDR3 nucleotides are TGTGCCAGCAGCAAAGGGGTGGACAGGGGTAACACTGAAGCTTTCTTT. Its translation is CASSKGVDRGNTEAFF.